The 22 T cell receptor beta chains below were found in one sample sequenced in a study of shared clonotypes between healthy human individuals. Profiled with immunoSEQ multiplex PCR; TCRdb holds only in-frame clones, not every one. The profile shows 450,000 to 650,000 clones, around three quarters of them singletons. Sequenced input: PBMCs. The receptors were sampled from a woman in her forties in good health. Some clones in this sample may be carry-over from other donors' samples.

This clone was detected only a few times. A much larger clonotype is one base distant, so this may be a read error. The J gene is TRBJ1-4, the V gene TRBV5-1; the D is unclear. V lost 3 bases, J lost 2 bases, and 5 bases lay in between. The V gene's germline CDR1 is SGHRS and CDR2 YFSETQ. The CDR3 sequence is 13 residues long. Here the CDR3 reads CASSSGTNEKLFF. For the CDR3, the DNA is TGCGCCAGCAGCTCGGGCACTAATGAAAAACTGTTTTTT.

This clone occurred once. This rearrangement joins TRBV4-1 to TRBJ2-3; perhaps TRBD2 as D (5 bases). Trimming left V 1 base short and J 8 bases short, with 13 bases between. Germline lookup yields CDR1 MGHRA and CDR2 YSYEKL. CDR3 length: 14 amino acids. The CDR3 here is CASSQGGSTTTQYF. The CDR3 nucleotides read TGCGCCAGCAGCCAAGGAGGGTCAACTACTACGCAGTATTTT.

The chain uses TRBV6-6 and TRBJ2-6; 11 bases align to TRBD1. The CDR3 runs 15 residues. V gave up 8 bases and J gave up 2 bases; unmatched junction bases: 2. The germline CDR1 and CDR2 sequences are MNHNY and SVGAGI (reference sequence). The CDR3 reads CASGTGGAGANVLTF. CDR3 coding DNA: TGTGCCAGCGGGACAGGGGGAGCTGGGGCCAACGTCCTGACTTTC.

The J gene is TRBJ1-2, the V gene TRBV28; possibly TRBD1 for D (5 bases). This CDR3 is built from 15 residues. Per germline, CDR1 MDHEN and CDR2 SYDVKM. V dropped 5 bases and J dropped 0 bases, with 13 bases sitting between them. CDR3 sequence: CASSTRRQPNYGYTF. CDR3 nucleotide sequence: TGTGCCAGCAGTACCCGCCGACAGCCTAACTATGGCTACACCTTC.

At least ten counts were recorded for this clone. Additional DNA sequences in this sample encode the identical CDR3. The rearrangement joins TRBV7-9 to TRBJ2-5; D is unclear. The CDR3 sequence is 15 residues long. The V end was cut by 5 bases, the J end by 2 bases, with 15 bases between. Per germline, CDR1 SEHNR and CDR2 FQNEAQ (reference sequence). The CDR3 is CASSPLGGGQETQYF. The CDR3 DNA reads TGTGCCAGCAGCCCACTCGGCGGTGGGCAAGAGACCCAGTACTTC.

The chain carries TRBV15 and TRBJ2-1, with unresolved D. The CDR3 is 11 residues long. Deletions cut 3 bases from V and 10 bases from J, with 7 bases between. The germline V gene has CDR1 LNHNV and CDR2 YYDKDF (reference sequence). The chain's CDR3 is CATSRAWEQFF. In nucleotides, the CDR3 is TGTGCCACCAGCAGGGCCTGGGAGCAGTTCTTC. Variable domain in full (rest from reference TRBV15 and TRBJ2-1): DAMVIQNPRYQVTQFGKPVTLSCSQTLNHNVMYWYQQKSSQAPKLLFHYYDKDFNNEADTPDNFQSRRPNTSFCFLDIRSPGLGDTAMYLCATSRAWEQFFGPGTRLTVL.

The chain joins TRBV7-2 to TRBJ1-1; no definite D call. Germline V gene data show CDR1 as SGHTA and CDR2 as FQGNSA. V was cut by 7 bases and J by 8 bases, with 14 bases left in between. This CDR3 is 12 amino acids long. The CDR3 loop reads CASTPFRAEAFF. CDR3 sequence (DNA): TGTGCCAGCACCCCCTTTAGGGCCGAAGCTTTCTTT.

The V and J genes are TRBV18 and TRBJ1-2; TRBD1 matches 8 bases. The V and J ends lost 3 bases and 4 bases, in that order; junction bases with no gene match: 7. Germline V gene sequence: CDR1 KGHSH, CDR2 LQKENI. The CDR3 covers 15 residues. CDR3 region: CASSPPFGQGYGYTF. The CDR3 nucleotides read TGTGCCAGCTCACCCCCCTTTGGACAGGGCTATGGCTACACCTTC.

The chain couples TRBV5-1 to TRBJ2-7; TRBD1 agrees at 8 bases. J lost 7 bases, V lost 4 bases, and 13 bases had no gene match. CDR3 length: 15 amino acids. Germline V gene sequence: CDR1 SGHRS, CDR2 YFSETQ. The CDR3 DNA is TGCGCCAGCAGCCGAGGGACAGGTGGGACGAGGGAGCAGTACTTC. This codes for CASSRGTGGTREQYF.

This chain's CDR3 is CASSLLGTAGYTF. In DNA, the CDR3 is TGTGCCAGCAGCTTATTAGGGACGGCTGGCTACACCTTC. This chain uses TRBV7-3 with TRBJ1-2, with D perhaps matching TRBD1 (5 bases). There are 13 residues in the CDR3. The germline V gene encodes CDR1 SGHTA and CDR2 FQGTGA. V dropped 2 bases and J dropped 7 bases, with 11 bases sitting between them.

The rearrangement uses TRBV5-1 and TRBJ2-5; D is uncertain. Trimming removed 4 bases at V and 4 bases at J, with 8 bases between. Per germline, CDR1 SGHRS and CDR2 YFSETQ. This CDR3 region has 12 residues. The CDR3 protein is CASSAATETQYF. The CDR3 DNA reads as TGCGCCAGCAGCGCCGCAACAGAGACCCAGTACTTC.

This clone showed up just a few times. This chain links TRBV28 with TRBJ1-2; D unresolved. This CDR3 spans 14 amino acids. V lost 2 bases and J 4 bases, leaving 11 bases between the germline ends. CDR1 MDHEN and CDR2 SYDVKM come from the germline V gene. CDR3 coding DNA: TGTGCCAGCAGTTTAGTTCCTCTAGGCTATGGCTACACCTTC. This encodes CASSLVPLGYGYTF.

This clone has only a few counts. This chain uses TRBV7-2 with TRBJ2-7; D might be TRBD2 (6 bases). The germline V and J ends were trimmed by 3 bases and 0 bases, with 12 bases remaining between them. The CDR3 is 15 amino acids. CDR1 SGHTA and CDR2 FQGNSA come from the germline V gene. The CDR3 DNA sequence: TGTGCCAGCAGCTTCGTAGCGGAGAGCTCCTACGAGCAGTACTTC. It is translated as CASSFVAESSYEQYF.

The chain carries TRBV30 and TRBJ2-1, with 8 bases aligning to TRBD1. The CDR3 runs 14 residues. Germline V gene lookup returns CDR1 GTSNPN and CDR2 SVGIG (reference sequence). V was pared by 1 base and J by 3 bases, with 2 bases of the junction left unmatched. The CDR3 nucleotides are TGTGCCTGGAGTGAGACAGGGGTCTACAATGAGCAGTTCTTC. Encoded protein: CAWSETGVYNEQFF.

The V and J genes are TRBV5-1 and TRBJ1-2; D gene unclear. CDR1 SGHRS and CDR2 YFSETQ come from the germline V gene. Trimming shortened V by 0 bases and J by 0 bases, and 9 bases separated the two germline ends. CDR3 length: 15 residues. The CDR3 coding sequence is TGCGCCAGCAGCTTGGAAGGGCCAGCTAACTATGGCTACACCTTC. Protein: CASSLEGPANYGYTF.

The chain is built from TRBV19 and TRBJ2-7, with a weak D call TRBD2 (6 bases). Per germline, CDR1 LNHDA and CDR2 SQIVND (reference sequence). V was pared by 6 bases and J by 4 bases, with 16 bases between. This CDR3 region has 14 residues. CDR3 nucleotides: TGTGCCAGTAGACCCTCCCTGACTAGTTACGAGCAGTACTTC. Protein sequence: CASRPSLTSYEQYF.

The V gene is TRBV10-2, the J gene TRBJ1-1; TRBD1 is a possible D gene (6 bases). With 2 bases removed from V and 4 bases from J, the gap between germline ends came to 14 bases. CDR1 is WSHSY and CDR2 is SAAADI in the germline V gene. The CDR3 contains 15 residues. The CDR3 region is CASSEPGQGGTEAFF. The CDR3 nucleotides are TGCGCCAGCAGTGAGCCGGGGCAAGGGGGCACTGAAGCTTTCTTT.

V gene TRBV18 combines with J gene TRBJ2-3; TRBD2 matches at 7 bases. J was trimmed by 4 bases and V by 2 bases; bases with no gene match: 6. This CDR3 has 15 amino acids. From germline, CDR1 is KGHSH and CDR2 LQKENI. Here the CDR3 reads CASSPYRGSPDTQYF. DNA of the CDR3: TGTGCCAGCTCACCATACCGCGGGAGCCCAGATACGCAGTATTTT.

The chain joins TRBV19 to TRBJ2-2; D perhaps matches TRBD1 (5 bases). The CDR3 covers 14 residues. CDR1 and CDR2 from the germline V gene are LNHDA and SQIVND (reference sequence). Trimming cost V 2 bases and J 7 bases, with 11 bases left between them. CDR3 loop: CASSIRGRRGELFF. CDR3 nucleotides: TGTGCCAGTAGTATAAGGGGCAGGCGCGGGGAGCTGTTTTTT.

This sequence joins TRBV29-1 and TRBJ2-3; D is ambiguous. Looked up from germline, CDR1 is SQVTM and CDR2 is ANQGSEA. This CDR3 comprises 11 residues. V lost 4 bases, J lost 4 bases, and 6 bases lay in between. The CDR3, as DNA: TGCAGCGTTGTGCTAGCAGATACGCAGTATTTT. It yields the protein CSVVLADTQYF.

The genes are TRBV10-1 and TRBJ2-1; no definite D call. CDR3 length equals 11 residues. V lost 7 bases, J lost 11 bases, and 12 bases lay in between. Germline-derived CDR1 and CDR2 are WNHNN and SYGVQD (reference sequence). The CDR3 loop reads CASIFRSKQFF. Written as DNA, the CDR3 is TGCGCCAGCATTTTCAGAAGTAAGCAGTTCTTC.

This clone appeared a single time. The rearrangement links TRBV5-4 to TRBJ1-3, with TRBD1 identical over 9 bases. The ends lost 0 bases at V and 0 bases at J; junction bases unmatched: 4. The CDR3 has 17 residues. Germline lookup yields CDR1 SGHNT and CDR2 YYREEE (reference sequence). CDR3 DNA: TGTGCCAGCAGCTTGGCCGGGACAGGGTTCTCTGGAAACACCATATATTTT. This encodes CASSLAGTGFSGNTIYF.